This T cell receptor (beta chain) came from a study of cytomegalovirus exposure and HLA in healthy donors. Measured with immunoSEQ multiplex PCR; TCRdb has only the in-frame clones, and not every one. This sample has 71,000 or so clones, with just under 95% found just once. CDR1 is MNHEY, CDR2 SVGAGI, per germline. The CDR3 is made up of 15 amino acids. V lost 6 bases, J lost 5 bases, and 17 bases lay in between. V gene TRBV6-5 combines with J gene TRBJ1-5, with a possible D match to TRBD1 (5 bases). The sample comprised PBMCs. The clonotype originates from a man aged 18 to 30 in good health and CMV-seropositive. The CDR3 reads CASSSLGAGDQPQHF. CDR3 sequence (DNA): TGTGCCAGCAGCTCCCTGGGAGCGGGGGATCAGCCCCAGCATTTT.